This T cell receptor beta chain was captured in a study of identical twins. This clonotype has more than one count but fewer than ten. The authors used template switching to add a universal primer site and gave cDNA unique molecular identifiers. MiXCR, run by TCRdb on the 5' RACE reads, gives a single entry per CDR3 protein. The data contain about 890,000 distinct CDR3 sequences, roughly an eighth of them singletons. V lost 4 bases, J lost 2 bases, and 15 bases lay in between. The CDR3 is 15 amino acids. Per the germline V gene, CDR1 is SEHNR and CDR2 is FQNEAQ (reference sequence). These records were also assigned to another study, of yellow fever vaccine responses in identical twins.

This TCR came from a woman aged 18-29 years in good health. Sequences were obtained from PBMCs. This chain uses TRBV7-9 with TRBJ2-7; D uncertain. The CDR3 region is CASSSELTYTYEQYF. The DNA for the CDR3 is TGTGCCAGCAGCTCAGAGCTGACTTACACCTACGAGCAGTACTTC.